These 6 T cell receptor beta chains came from one sample sequenced in a study of vaccination and CD4 T cells after COVID-19. What these receptors recognize is not known. Treatment indicated: approximately nine-day PBMC culture with coronavirus spike peptide pools or control peptides (ViraFEST assay). Sequence data for DNA of cultured CD4+ T cells were generated by the Oncomine TCR Beta short-read assay. One entry per CDR3 protein, called by TCRdb with MiXCR from the PCR reads. The sample yields around 19,000 distinct CDR3 sequences, approximately 52% seen once. Specimen: CD4+ T cells from blood, cultured in vitro. The origin of the receptors is a human donor who had recovered from COVID-19.

The V and J genes are TRBV24-1 and TRBJ2-3, with a possible D match to TRBD2 (6 bases). Trimming took off 3 bases at V and 2 bases at J, with 11 bases between the two ends. The CDR3 extends over 15 amino acids. CDR1 is KGHDR and CDR2 is SFDVKD in the germline V gene. The CDR3 region is CATSDATGVTDTQYF. CDR3 in DNA: TGTGCCACCAGTGATGCGACGGGGGTCACAGATACGCAGTATTTT.

Only a few counts were recorded for this clonotype. The chain carries TRBV20-1 and TRBJ1-5; D may be TRBD1 (6 bases). Germline assignment: CDR1 DFQATT and CDR2 SNEGSKA (reference sequence). Trimming shortened V by 3 bases and J by 4 bases, and 25 bases separated the two germline ends. CDR3 length: 18 amino acids. The CDR3 spells CSASPEGGGHLGNQPQHF. CDR3 nucleotide sequence: TGCAGTGCTAGCCCAGAGGGCGGGGGGCATTTGGGGAATCAGCCCCAGCATTTT.

This clonotype occurred a few times. V is TRBV20-1 and J is TRBJ1-5; 11 nucleotides match TRBD1. V shed 0 bases and J 4 bases; nucleotides not matched to a gene: 5. CDR3 length: 16 amino acids. Germline-derived CDR1 and CDR2 are DFQATT and SNEGSKA (reference sequence). CDR3 region: CSARDTGTGGNQPQHF. As DNA, the CDR3 is TGCAGTGCTAGAGACACCGGGACAGGGGGAAATCAGCCCCAGCATTTT.

This clonotype was observed a single time. The rearrangement joins TRBV5-1 to TRBJ2-7; TRBD2 matches at 7 bases. After removal of 7 bases from V and 6 bases from J, the junction contained 10 bases not matched to a gene. Germline V gives CDR1 SGHRS, CDR2 YFSETQ. The CDR3 runs 13 residues. DNA of the CDR3: TGCGCCAGCGCCCCTGTGACTAGCAGCGAGCAGTACTTC. As protein: CASAPVTSSEQYF.

Only a few counts were recorded for this clonotype. The rearrangement joins TRBV20-1 to TRBJ1-5; 9 bases map to TRBD1. The V segment lost 6 bases and the J segment 1 base; nucleotides outside the gene matches: 4. Germline V CDR1 and CDR2: DFQATT, SNEGSKA (reference sequence). This CDR3 has 14 residues. In DNA, the CDR3 is TGCAGTGCAGAGGACAGGGGAAGCAATCAGCCCCAGCATTTT. Its protein is CSAEDRGSNQPQHF.

The chain has TRBV28 and TRBJ2-1; possibly TRBD2 for D (5 bases). Germline CDR1 is MDHEN and CDR2 is SYDVKM. V was clipped by 6 bases and J by 7 bases, with 13 bases between them. The CDR3 is 13 amino acids. CDR3 DNA sequence: TGTGCCAGCAGCGAGGGCCGCCCTAATGAGCAGTTCTTC. Translation gives CASSEGRPNEQFF.